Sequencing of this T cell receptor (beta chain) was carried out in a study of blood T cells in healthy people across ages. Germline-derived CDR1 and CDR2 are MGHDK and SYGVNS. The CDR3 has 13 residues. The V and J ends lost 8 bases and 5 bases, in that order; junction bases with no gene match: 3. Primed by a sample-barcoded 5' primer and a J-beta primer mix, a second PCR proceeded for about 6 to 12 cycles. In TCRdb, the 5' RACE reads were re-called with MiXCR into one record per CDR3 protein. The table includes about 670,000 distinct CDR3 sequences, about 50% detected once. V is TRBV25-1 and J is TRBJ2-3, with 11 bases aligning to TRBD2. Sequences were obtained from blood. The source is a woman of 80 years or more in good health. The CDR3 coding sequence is TGTGCCAGCGGGCTAGCGGGAGGAGATACGCAGTATTTT. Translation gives CASGLAGGDTQYF.